This TCR beta chain is drawn from a study of T cell responses to AZD1222 COVID-19 vaccine. Study details: Recipients boosted at about 4 weeks or about 12 weeks are pooled. Whole-study results and caveats: Of spike-specific TCRs, nearly half reportedly target regions left unmutated in variants. Clonal diversity may have been underestimated, and the donors were mostly white British, with more females than males. CD4 TCRs linked to vaccination spanned spike, dominating at 160-218 and 743-854.

Using immunoSEQ multiplex PCR, the repertoire was profiled, and TCRdb retains in-frame clones only, with some absent. The profile shows fewer than 120,000 clones, about 81% of them singletons. This clone was detected a few times. The antigen remains unidentified. Germline CDR1 is MNHNS and CDR2 is SASEGT. V was cut by 2 bases and J by 0 bases, with 17 bases left in between. This CDR3 contains 17 residues. Sequencing was performed on peripheral blood, taken on day 0 of AZD1222 vaccination. The V call is TRBV6-1, the J call TRBJ2-7; D is uncertain. The sequence came from an adult in good health. The CDR3 nucleotides read TGTGCCAGCAGTGAAAAGTCGTTTACAGCCAGCTCCTACGAGCAGTACTTC. This codes for CASSEKSFTASSYEQYF.